The sequence of this T cell receptor (beta chain) was determined in a study of blood T cells in healthy people across ages. Germline lookup yields CDR1 SQVTM and CDR2 ANQGSEA. J gave up 1 base and V 0 bases, and 6 bases lay outside the gene matches. This CDR3 has 16 residues. With a J-beta primer mix and a sample-barcoded 5' primer, a second PCR ran about 7 to 12 cycles. A 12-random-nucleotide template-switch adaptor tagged each cDNA molecule. TCRdb re-called the 5' RACE reads through MiXCR, storing one row per CDR3 protein. The sample has about 640,000 distinct CDR3 sequences, about 54% seen once. Study conclusions and caveats: It was the long-lived donors that had more naive CD4+ cells and higher diversity than aged donors.

Each individual donor underwent a draw of 8 to 10 milliliters of peripheral blood. PBMCs were isolated at a quantity of at least 7 million per sample. Remarks on this clonotype: The target antigen is unknown.

The receptor comes from a man in his 60s in good health. The sequenced sample was blood. The gene calls are TRBV29-1 and TRBJ2-7, with 10 nucleotides matching TRBD1. As DNA, the CDR3 is TGCAGCGTTGAAGAGGGCGGACAGGGGGTGTCCTACGAGCAGTACTTC. Its translation is CSVEEGGQGVSYEQYF.